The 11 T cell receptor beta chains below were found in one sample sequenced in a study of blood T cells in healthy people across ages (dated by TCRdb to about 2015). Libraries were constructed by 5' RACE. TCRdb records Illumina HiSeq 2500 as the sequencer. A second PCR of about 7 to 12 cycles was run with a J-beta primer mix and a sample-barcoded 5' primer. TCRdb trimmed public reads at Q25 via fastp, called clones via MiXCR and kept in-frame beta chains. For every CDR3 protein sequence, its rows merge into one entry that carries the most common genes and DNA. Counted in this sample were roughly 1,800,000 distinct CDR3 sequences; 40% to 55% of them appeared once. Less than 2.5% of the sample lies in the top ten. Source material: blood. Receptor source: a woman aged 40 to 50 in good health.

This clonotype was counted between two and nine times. CDR3 region: CASSQARGTTNEKLFF. Here the CDR3 DNA reads TGTGCCAGCAGCCAAGCCAGGGGTACAACTAATGAAAAACTGTTTTTT. V gene TRBV4-2 combines with J gene TRBJ1-4; D might be TRBD1 (6 bases). The germline V gene has CDR1 LGHNA and CDR2 YNFKEQ. V was clipped by 1 base and J by 0 bases, with 9 bases between them. The CDR3 is made up of 16 amino acids.

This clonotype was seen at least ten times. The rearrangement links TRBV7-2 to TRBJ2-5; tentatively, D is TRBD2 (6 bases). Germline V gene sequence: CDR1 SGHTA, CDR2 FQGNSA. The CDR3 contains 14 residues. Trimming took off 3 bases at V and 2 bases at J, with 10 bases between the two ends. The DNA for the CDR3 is TGTGCCAGCAGCTTGGGCGGGGAGCAAGAGACCCAGTACTTC. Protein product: CASSLGGEQETQYF.

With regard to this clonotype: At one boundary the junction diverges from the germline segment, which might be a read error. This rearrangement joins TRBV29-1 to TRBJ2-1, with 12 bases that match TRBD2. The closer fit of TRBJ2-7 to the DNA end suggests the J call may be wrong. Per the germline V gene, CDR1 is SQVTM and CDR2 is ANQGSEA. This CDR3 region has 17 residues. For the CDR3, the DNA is TGCAGCGCTGAAAGGCAGGCTAGCGGGGGGGTTCGCTACGAGCAGTACTTC. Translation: CSAERQASGGVRYEQYF.

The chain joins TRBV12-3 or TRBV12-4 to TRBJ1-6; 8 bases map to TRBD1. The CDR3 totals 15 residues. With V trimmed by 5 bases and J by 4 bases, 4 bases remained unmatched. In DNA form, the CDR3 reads TGTGCCAGCAGTCGTCAGGGGGCTTATAATTCACCCCTCCACTTT. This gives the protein CASSRQGAYNSPLHF.

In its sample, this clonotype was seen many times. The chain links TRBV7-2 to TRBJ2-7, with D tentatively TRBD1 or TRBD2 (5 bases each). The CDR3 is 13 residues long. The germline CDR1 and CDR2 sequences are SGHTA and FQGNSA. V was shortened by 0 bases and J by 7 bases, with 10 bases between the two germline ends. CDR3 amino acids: CASSLAGVGEQYF. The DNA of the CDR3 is TGTGCCAGCAGCTTAGCGGGGGTTGGTGAGCAGTACTTC.

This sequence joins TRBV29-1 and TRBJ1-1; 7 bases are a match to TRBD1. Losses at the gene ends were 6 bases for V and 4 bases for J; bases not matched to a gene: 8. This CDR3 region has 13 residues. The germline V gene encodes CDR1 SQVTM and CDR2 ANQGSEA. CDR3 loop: CSVRAAGGTEAFF. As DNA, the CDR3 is TGCAGCGTGAGGGCTGCAGGGGGCACTGAAGCTTTCTTT.

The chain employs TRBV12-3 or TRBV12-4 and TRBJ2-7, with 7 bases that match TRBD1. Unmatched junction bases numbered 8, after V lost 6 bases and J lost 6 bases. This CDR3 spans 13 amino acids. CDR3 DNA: TGTGCCAGCAGACCTACAGGGGCCTCCGAGCAGTACTTC. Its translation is CASRPTGASEQYF.

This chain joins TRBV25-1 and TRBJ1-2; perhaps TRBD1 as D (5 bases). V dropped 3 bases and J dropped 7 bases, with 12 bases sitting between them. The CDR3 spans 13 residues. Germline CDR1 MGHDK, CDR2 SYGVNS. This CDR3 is CASSDPGRVGYTF. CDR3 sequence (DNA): TGTGCCAGCAGTGATCCAGGGAGGGTTGGCTACACCTTC.

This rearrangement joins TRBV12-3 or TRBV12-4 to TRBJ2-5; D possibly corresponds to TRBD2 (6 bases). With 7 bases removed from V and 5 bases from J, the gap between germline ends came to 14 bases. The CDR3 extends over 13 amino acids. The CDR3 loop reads CASTSSGRETQYF. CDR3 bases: TGTGCCAGCACAAGTAGCGGTCGGGAGACCCAGTACTTC.

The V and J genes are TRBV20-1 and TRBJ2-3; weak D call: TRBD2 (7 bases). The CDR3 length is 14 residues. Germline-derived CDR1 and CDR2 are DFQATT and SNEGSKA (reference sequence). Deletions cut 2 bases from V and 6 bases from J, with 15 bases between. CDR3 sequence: CSARWGGGWDTQYF. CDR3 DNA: TGCAGTGCTAGATGGGGCGGGGGCTGGGATACGCAGTATTTT.

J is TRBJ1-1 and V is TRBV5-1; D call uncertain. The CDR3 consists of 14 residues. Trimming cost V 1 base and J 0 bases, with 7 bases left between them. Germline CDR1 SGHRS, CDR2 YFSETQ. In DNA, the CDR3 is TGCGCCAGCAGCTTGAACACTTTGAACACTGAAGCTTTCTTT. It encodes CASSLNTLNTEAFF.